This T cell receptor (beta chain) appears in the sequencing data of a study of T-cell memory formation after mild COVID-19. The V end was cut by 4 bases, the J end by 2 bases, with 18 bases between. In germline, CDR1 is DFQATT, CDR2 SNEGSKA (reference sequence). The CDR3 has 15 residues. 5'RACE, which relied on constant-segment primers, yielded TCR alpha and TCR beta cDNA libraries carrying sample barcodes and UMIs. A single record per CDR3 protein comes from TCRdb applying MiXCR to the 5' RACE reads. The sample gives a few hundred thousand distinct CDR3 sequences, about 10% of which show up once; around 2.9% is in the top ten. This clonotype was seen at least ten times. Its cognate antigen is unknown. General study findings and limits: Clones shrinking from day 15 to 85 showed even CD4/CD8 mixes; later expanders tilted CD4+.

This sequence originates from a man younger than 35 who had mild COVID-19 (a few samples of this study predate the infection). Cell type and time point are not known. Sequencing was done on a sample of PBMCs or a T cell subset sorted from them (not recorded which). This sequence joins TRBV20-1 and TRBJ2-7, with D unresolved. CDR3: CSAIAGSMATYEQYF. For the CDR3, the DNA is TGCAGTGCTATAGCCGGCTCGATGGCCACCTACGAGCAGTACTTC.